A selection of T cell receptor beta chains follows, all from one sample in a study of T cells in Graves' hyperthyroidism and ophthalmopathy. Each CDR3 protein gets one entry after TCRdb re-called the multiplex PCR reads with MiXCR. The profile covers about 360,000 distinct CDR3 sequences, with less than 15% appearing a single time and 9.2% taken by the ten largest. The sequenced sample consisted of blood. These receptors were taken from a woman between 18 and 29 years old with Graves' hyperthyroidism. CDR3s include the opening cysteine and the closing phenylalanine or tryptophan. Each record gives: V gene, D gene, clone size, J gene, CDR3 DNA, CDR3 protein. A D gene is named only where the DNA matches it firmly. Size is stated for part of the rows, as once, few or many counts, or as a class when the clone is expanded.

>TRBV20-1|.|many|TRBJ1-5
TGCAGTGCTAGTAAAGGCTACCAGGGCAATCAGCCCCAGCATTTT
CSASKGYQGNQPQHF
>TRBV5-6|TRBD2|few|TRBJ2-3
TGTGCCAGCAGTCCTCCTCTCCGGCGACTAGCACCAGATACGCAGTATTTT
CASSPPLRRLAPDTQYF
>TRBV10-3|.|few|TRBJ1-1
TGTGCCATCAGTGAGGGGACAAATGAAGCTTTCTTT
CAISEGTNEAFF
>TRBV7-9|.|many|TRBJ2-7
TGTGCCAGCAGCTCGTATAACGGGGCCGAGCAGTACTTC
CASSSYNGAEQYF
>TRBV28|.|many|TRBJ2-2
TGTGCCAGCATCACCCCCGGGGGGCTCACCGGGGAGCTGTTTTTT
CASITPGGLTGELFF
>TRBV10-3|TRBD1|many|TRBJ1-2
TGTGCCATCAGGGGGACAGTCTATGGCTACACCTTC
CAIRGTVYGYTF
>TRBV2|TRBD2|many|TRBJ2-5
TGTGCCAGCAGTGGACTAGCGGGAGGCCGCGGAGAGACCCAGTACTTC
CASSGLAGGRGETQYF
>TRBV7-8|TRBD2|many|TRBJ2-6
TGTGCCAGCGGCGGGGGCTCTGGGGCCAACGTCCTGACTTTC
CASGGGSGANVLTF
>TRBV27|TRBD2|many|TRBJ2-7
TGTGCCAGCAGCCCACTAGCGGGAGTAGTCAACGAGCAGTACTTC
CASSPLAGVVNEQYF
>TRBV9|.|many|TRBJ1-1
TGTGCCAGCAGCGTAGAGGAGGGGGACACTGAAGCTTTCTTT
CASSVEEGDTEAFF
>TRBV12-3/TRBV12-4|TRBD1|few|TRBJ1-4
TGTGCCAGCAGCCCGACAGGGGGGAATGAAAAACTGTTTTTT
CASSPTGGNEKLFF
>TRBV7-2|TRBD2|many|TRBJ2-7
TGTGCCAGCAGCCCCCGAGGACTAGCGGGACCTTACGAGCAGTACTTC
CASSPRGLAGPYEQYF
>TRBV7-3|.|many|TRBJ2-5
TGTGCCAGCAGCTTAACGTCGAGGGACTTACGCTACTTGGAGACCCAGTACTTC
CASSLTSRDLRYLETQYF
>TRBV19|TRBD2|few|TRBJ2-4
TGTGCCAGTAGTAAAAACTCAGGCAACGGGAGGAAAAACATTCAGTACTTC
CASSKNSGNGRKNIQYF
>TRBV6-2/TRBV6-3|TRBD2|few|TRBJ2-5
TGTGCCAGCGCACGACTAGCGGGGGGCCCCGGCCAAGAGACCCAGTACTTC
CASARLAGGPGQETQYF
>TRBV6-1|.|few|TRBJ2-7
TGTGCCAGCAGCCGGGACGGTACCTACGAGCAGTACTTC
CASSRDGTYEQYF
>TRBV28|.|many|TRBJ1-5
TGTGCCAGCAGTTTAGAAGATGGTCACAATCAGCCCCAGCATTTT
CASSLEDGHNQPQHF
>TRBV5-1|.|few|TRBJ1-3
TGCGCCAGCAGCTTGGGTGGCTCAACAGCTCCCTCTGGAAACACCATATATTTT
CASSLGGSTAPSGNTIYF
>TRBV28|TRBD1|many|TRBJ2-2
TGTGCCAGCAGCTCGGGACAGGGGCACACCGGGGAGCTGTTTTTT
CASSSGQGHTGELFF
>TRBV24-1|TRBD1|many|TRBJ2-1
TGTGCCACCAGTGATTTTGGGACAGGGGTAGGCAATGAGCAGTTCTTC
CATSDFGTGVGNEQFF
>TRBV4-3|.|.|TRBJ2-7
TGCGCCAGCAGCCAAGATCGGTGGGCGGGTTTGGAGCAGTACTTC
CASSQDRWAGLEQYF
>TRBV6-2/TRBV6-3|TRBD2|many|TRBJ2-3
TGTGCCAGCAGTTCCTGGACTAGCGGGAAGTTGGGAGATACGCAGTATTTT
CASSSWTSGKLGDTQYF
>TRBV3-1|.|many|TRBJ1-1
TGTGCCAGCACCGAAGGGGGGGCGGGAACTGAAGCTTTCTTT
CASTEGGAGTEAFF
>TRBV4-1|.|.|TRBJ1-6
TGCGCCAGCAGCCAAGATCGGGCAGGGGTTAATTCACCCCTCCACTTT
CASSQDRAGVNSPLHF
>TRBV11-2|TRBD1|many|TRBJ2-5
TGTGCCAGCAGCGTCCGGGACAGGGGGACCCAGTACTTC
CASSVRDRGTQYF
>TRBV4-1|.|many|TRBJ2-7
TGCGCCAGCAGCCAAGCGCGCAGCTCCTACGAGCAGTACTTC
CASSQARSSYEQYF
>TRBV20-1|TRBD2|many|TRBJ2-1
TGCAGTGCTGGCCCCGGGGGGGCCAGGGACAATGAGCAGTTCTTC
CSAGPGGARDNEQFF
>TRBV14|.|.|TRBJ2-5
TGTGCCAGCAGCCAAGATGACGAGGAGACCCAGTACTTC
CASSQDDEETQYF
>TRBV28|.|many|TRBJ2-4
TGTGCCAGCAGATATAAGGGCGGTCCGGGGATCATAGCCAAAAACATTCAGTACTTC
CASRYKGGPGIIAKNIQYF
>TRBV18|TRBD1|many|TRBJ1-1
TGTGCCAGCTCACCAACGGAGGGGGCGCCCACTGAAGCTTTCTTT
CASSPTEGAPTEAFF
>TRBV13|TRBD1|few|TRBJ2-1
TGTGCCAGCAGCCAGTCGGACAGGGGGAGGGAGTTCTTC
CASSQSDRGREFF
>TRBV28|.|.|TRBJ2-5
TGTGCCAGCAGTCACGGAACCGGGACCCCCAGGGCCCCAGAGACCCAGTACTTC
CASSHGTGTPRAPETQYF
>TRBV10-3|.|many|TRBJ1-1
TGTGCCATCAGGGGCCCTGGCGTGGGGGTCACTGAAGCTTTCTTT
CAIRGPGVGVTEAFF
>TRBV4-1|.|few|TRBJ2-1
TGCGCCAGCAGCCAAGTTTTCGCGGGAATCTATGAGCAGTTCTTC
CASSQVFAGIYEQFF
>TRBV28|.|few|TRBJ2-3
TGTGCCAGCAGGTTACTCGGGGCAGATACGCAGTATTTT
CASRLLGADTQYF
>TRBV13|TRBD2|.|TRBJ2-5
TGTGCCAGCAGCTTAGCACTAGCGGGGGCCTACGGTGAGACCCAGTACTTC
CASSLALAGAYGETQYF
>TRBV20-1|TRBD2|.|TRBJ2-1
TGCAGTGCCCGCGCCGGACTAGCGGGGTATGGTAGTGAGCAGTTCTTC
CSARAGLAGYGSEQFF
>TRBV11-2|.|many|TRBJ1-6
TGTGCCAGCAGCTTGGGAGGGAAACATTCACCCCTCCACTTT
CASSLGGKHSPLHF
>TRBV28|.|few|TRBJ1-1
TGTGCCAGCAGTGTTACAGAGAACACTGAAGCTTTCTTT
CASSVTENTEAFF
>TRBV6-1|.|many|TRBJ1-6
TGTGCCAGCAGTGACCAACCAGGTTCACCCCTCCACTTT
CASSDQPGSPLHF
>TRBV19|TRBD2|.|TRBJ2-5
TGTGCCAGAAGAGCGGGATATTACCAAGAGACCCAGTACTTC
CARRAGYYQETQYF
>TRBV12-3/TRBV12-4|.|many|TRBJ2-7
TGTGCCAGCAGTGTCCTTTACGAGCAGTACTTC
CASSVLYEQYF
>TRBV2|.|many|TRBJ1-1
TGTGCCAGCAGTAGGTTTTCCCCGTGGGACACTGAAGCTTTCTTT
CASSRFSPWDTEAFF
>TRBV28|.|many|TRBJ2-3
TGTGCCAGCAGTTTACGGCCGCCGAACGGAGATACGCAGTATTTT
CASSLRPPNGDTQYF
>TRBV7-2|.|many|TRBJ1-2
TGTGCCAGCAGCCGGGACCGACAGTCGGGCTACACCTTC
CASSRDRQSGYTF
>TRBV6-2/TRBV6-3|.|many|TRBJ1-1
TGTGCCAGCACCTGGGGGGGTCCGGCTGAAGCTTTCTTT
CASTWGGPAEAFF
>TRBV3-1|.|many|TRBJ1-3
TGTGCCAGCAGCCCCTCGGGAGTCTCGGCTAACACCATATATTTT
CASSPSGVSANTIYF
>TRBV20-1|.|many|TRBJ1-4
TGCAGTGCTAGAGGCGAATTTAATGAAAAACTGTTTTTT
CSARGEFNEKLFF
>TRBV19|.|.|TRBJ1-5
TGTGCCAGTAGCTCTACATACGGCGGTATACTAAACAATCAGCCCCAGCATTTT
CASSSTYGGILNNQPQHF
>TRBV6-1|.|many|TRBJ2-7
TGTGCCAGCAGGGAGCGGACGTACTCCTACGAGCAGTACTTC
CASRERTYSYEQYF
>TRBV28|.|once|TRBJ2-2
TGTGCCAGCAGCCGCCGACTGAACACCGGGGAGCTGTTTTTT
CASSRRLNTGELFF
>TRBV12-3/TRBV12-4|.|many|TRBJ1-6
TGTGCCAGCAGCCGCGGAGATAATTCACCCCTCCACTTT
CASSRGDNSPLHF
>TRBV20-1|TRBD2|many|TRBJ2-1
TGCAGTGCTAGAGATTTAGCGGGAGGGCCTAATGAGCAGTTCTTC
CSARDLAGGPNEQFF
>TRBV11-2|TRBD1|many|TRBJ2-7
TGTGCCAGCAGCTGGGAGGGACAGGGATCCTACGAGCAGTACTTC
CASSWEGQGSYEQYF
>TRBV28|.|many|TRBJ1-2
TGTGCCAGCAGTTTAGTGGGGCCCGGGGGTTATGGCTACACCTTC
CASSLVGPGGYGYTF
>TRBV5-6|.|many|TRBJ1-1
TGTGCCAGCCGGGACGGGAACACTGAAGCTTTCTTT
CASRDGNTEAFF
>TRBV20-1|.|many|TRBJ2-4
TGCAGTGGTTTGGTGACAGCAGCCAAAAACATTCAGTACTTC
CSGLVTAAKNIQYF